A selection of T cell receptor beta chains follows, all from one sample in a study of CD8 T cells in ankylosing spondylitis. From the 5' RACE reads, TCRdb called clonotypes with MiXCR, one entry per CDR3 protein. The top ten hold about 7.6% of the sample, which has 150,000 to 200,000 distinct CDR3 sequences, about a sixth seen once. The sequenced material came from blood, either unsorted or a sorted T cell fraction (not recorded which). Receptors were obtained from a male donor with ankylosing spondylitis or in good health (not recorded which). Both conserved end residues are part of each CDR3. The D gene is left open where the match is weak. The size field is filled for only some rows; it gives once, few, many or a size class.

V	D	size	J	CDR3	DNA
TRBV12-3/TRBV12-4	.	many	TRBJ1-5	CASSPRWGYAKNQPQHF	TGTGCCAGCAGTCCACGGTGGGGTTATGCCAAGAATCAGCCCCAGCATTTT
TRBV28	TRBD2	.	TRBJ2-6	CASSPLTSGPPTPGANVLTF	TGTGCCAGCAGTCCCCTGACTAGCGGGCCTCCTACCCCTGGGGCCAACGTCCTGACTTTC
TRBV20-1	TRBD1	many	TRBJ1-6	CSARDLSQGVDSPLHF	TGCAGTGCTAGGGACCTATCGCAGGGGGTCGATTCACCCCTCCACTTT
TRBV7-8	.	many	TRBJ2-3	CASSPRVKTDTQYF	TGTGCCAGCTCCCCGCGGGTAAAGACAGATACGCAGTATTTT
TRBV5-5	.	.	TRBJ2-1	CASSLAPDSTYNEQFF	TGTGCCAGCAGCTTGGCTCCGGATTCTACCTACAATGAGCAGTTCTTC
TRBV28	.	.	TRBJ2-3	CASSPVYTDTQYF	TGTGCCAGCAGCCCCGTGTACACAGATACGCAGTATTTT
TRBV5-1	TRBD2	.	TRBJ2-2	CASSWRVAGVIGELFF	TGCGCCAGCAGCTGGAGGGTAGCGGGAGTGATCGGGGAGCTGTTTTTT
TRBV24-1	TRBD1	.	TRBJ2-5	CATSDFIGQGAFETQYF	TGTGCCACCAGTGATTTCATCGGCCAGGGGGCGTTTGAGACCCAGTACTTC
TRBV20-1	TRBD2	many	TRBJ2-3	CSAPRTSGSPDTQYF	TGCAGTGCTCCCCGGACTAGCGGGAGCCCAGATACGCAGTATTTT
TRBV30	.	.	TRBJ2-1	CAWSQGPREQFF	TGTGCCTGGAGTCAAGGTCCGAGGGAGCAGTTCTTC
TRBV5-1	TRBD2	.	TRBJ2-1	CASSLLAGVDNEQFF	TGCGCCAGCAGCCTACTAGCGGGAGTGGATAATGAGCAGTTCTTC
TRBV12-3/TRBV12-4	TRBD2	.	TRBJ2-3	CASSFGGSGTDTQYF	TGTGCCAGCAGTTTTGGCGGGAGCGGTACAGATACGCAGTATTTT
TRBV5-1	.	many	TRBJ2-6	CASRHSSAGANVLTF	TGCGCCAGCAGACACAGCTCAGCAGGGGCCAACGTCCTGACTTTC
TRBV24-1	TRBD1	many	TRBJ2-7	CATSDFARTGDYEQYF	TGTGCCACCAGTGATTTCGCCAGGACAGGGGACTACGAGCAGTACTTC
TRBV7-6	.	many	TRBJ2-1	CASSRVPTYNEQFF	TGTGCCAGCAGCCGAGTCCCTACCTACAATGAGCAGTTCTTC
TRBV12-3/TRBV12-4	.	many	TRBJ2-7	CASRPRGGFYEQYF	TGTGCCAGCAGACCTCGTGGGGGCTTCTACGAGCAGTACTTC
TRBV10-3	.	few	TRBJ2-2	CAISRVSNTGELFF	TGTGCCATCAGCCGGGTTTCGAACACCGGGGAGCTGTTTTTT
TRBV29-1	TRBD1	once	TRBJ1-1	CSGTGARPAEAFF	TGCAGCGGGACAGGGGCGCGACCAGCTGAAGCTTTCTTT
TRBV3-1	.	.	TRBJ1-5	CASSPTRMGNQPQHF	TGTGCCAGCAGCCCCACCCGGATGGGGAATCAGCCCCAGCATTTT
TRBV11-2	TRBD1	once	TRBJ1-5	CASSPSIGTVSNQPQHF	TGTGCCAGCAGCCCTTCTATTGGGACAGTTAGTAATCAGCCCCAGCATTTT
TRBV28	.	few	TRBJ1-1	CASSLYQGSNTEAFF	TGTGCCAGCAGTTTATACCAGGGATCGAACACTGAAGCTTTCTTT
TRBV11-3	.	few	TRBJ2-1	CASSLSSGHSYNEQFF	TGTGCCAGCAGCCTCTCTTCGGGGCATTCCTACAATGAGCAGTTCTTC
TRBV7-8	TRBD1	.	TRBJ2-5	CASRQNRGSETQYF	TGTGCCAGCAGGCAAAACAGGGGTTCAGAGACCCAGTACTTC
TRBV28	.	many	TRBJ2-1	CASSTHEQFF	TGTGCCAGCTCAACGCATGAGCAGTTCTTC
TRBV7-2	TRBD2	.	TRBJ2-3	CASSRGNAGEDTQYF	TGTGCCAGCAGCCGAGGGAACGCGGGAGAGGATACGCAGTATTTT
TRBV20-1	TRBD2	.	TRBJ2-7	CSARVRLAGISYEQYF	TGCAGTGCTAGAGTCAGACTAGCGGGGATATCCTACGAGCAGTACTTC
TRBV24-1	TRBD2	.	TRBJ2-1	CATSERGLAGEIEQFF	TGTGCCACCAGCGAAAGGGGACTAGCGGGAGAGATTGAGCAGTTCTTC
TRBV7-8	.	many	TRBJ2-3	CASSLARGEGTDTQYF	TGTGCCAGCAGCTTAGCGCGCGGGGAGGGCACAGATACGCAGTATTTT
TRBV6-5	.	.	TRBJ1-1	CASSRLNTEAFF	TGTGCCAGCAGCCGGTTGAACACTGAAGCTTTCTTT
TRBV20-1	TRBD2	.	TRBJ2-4	CCARARREGPTKNIQYF	TGCTGTGCTAGGGCGCGGCGGGAGGGCCCAACCAAAAACATTCAGTACTTC